This TCR beta chain was captured by sequencing in a study of PD-1 blockade in classical Hodgkin lymphoma. A note on this clone: The target antigen is unknown.

Only in-frame clones appear in the TCRdb table, and some are missing; sequencing was by immunoSEQ multiplex PCR. The sample gives 20,000 to 25,000 clones, over 75% of which show up once; roughly 16% is in the top ten. Every one of the patients relapsed after autologous stem cell transplantation (brentuximab vedotin exposure was variable). This CDR3 spans 15 amino acids. The ends lost 4 bases at V and 11 bases at J; junction bases unmatched: 16. Germline V gene lookup returns CDR1 SGHNT and CDR2 YYREEE (reference sequence). Study-level findings and limits: Patients with an early start, nivolumab under 1 year after ASCT, were excluded. Newly diagnosed and completely responding patients shared comparable baseline diversity.

The sequencing used peripheral blood mononuclear cells (PBMCs), collected before the second cycle of nivolumab. This TCR derives from a human donor with classical Hodgkin lymphoma. The chain joins TRBV5-4 to TRBJ2-3; 7 bases fit TRBD1. The CDR3 coding sequence is TGTGCCAGCAGCACAACAGGGGAAGGGCCCGTGGAGCAGTATTTT. It encodes CASSTTGEGPVEQYF.